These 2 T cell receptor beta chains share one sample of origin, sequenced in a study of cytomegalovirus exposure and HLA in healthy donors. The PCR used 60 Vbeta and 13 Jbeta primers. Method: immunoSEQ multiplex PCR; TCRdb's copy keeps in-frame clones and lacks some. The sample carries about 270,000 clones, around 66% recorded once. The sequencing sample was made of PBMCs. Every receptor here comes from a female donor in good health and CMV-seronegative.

In DNA, the CDR3 is TGTGCCAGCAGCTTAGAGCCAGCGGGAGGGATAGATACGCAGTATTTT. Its translation: CASSLEPAGGIDTQYF. The rearrangement uses TRBV11-3 and TRBJ2-3; 10 bases are shared with TRBD2. Germline V gene sequence: CDR1 SGHNT, CDR2 YENEEA. There are 16 residues in the CDR3. Trimming removed 0 bases from V and 5 bases from J; junction bases left unmatched: 5.

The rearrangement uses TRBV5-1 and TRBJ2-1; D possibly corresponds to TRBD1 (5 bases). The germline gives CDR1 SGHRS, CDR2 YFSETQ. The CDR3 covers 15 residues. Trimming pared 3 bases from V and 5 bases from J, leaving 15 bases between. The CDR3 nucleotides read TGCGCCAGCAGCTCTAACGCAGGGTCTAACAATGAGCAGTTCTTC. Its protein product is CASSSNAGSNNEQFF.